Detailed here is one TCR beta chain. Its recognized antigen is unknown. Within one base of it there is no much larger clone, and no base qualities were kept. This sample's treatment or condition label indicates: about 20 received Ad26.COV2.S at low or high dose, single or two shots; 5 received placebo; per-sample allocation not given. Repertoires of vaccine and placebo recipients were sequenced from samples taken on day 63 after the first injection. Between 29 July and 7 August 2020, Cohort 1b enrolled 20 to 30 adults aged 18-55 years at one site in Boston, USA. Ad26.COV2.S consisted of a replication-incompetent adenovirus type 26 vector by which a prefusion-stabilized SARS-CoV-2 spike protein from the original Wuhan strain was expressed. This record comes from a study of Ad26.COV2.S vaccination and SARS-CoV-2 variants (dated by TCRdb to the early 2020s). Looking at the study overall: Donors in the vaccine arm were drawn from COV1001, a multicentre, randomized, double-blind, placebo-controlled phase I-IIa trial testing Ad26.COV2.S in healthy adults. Ad26.COV2.S was administered intramuscularly at a dose of 5x10^10 or 1x10^11 viral particles, either as one shot or as two shots given 56 days apart. TCRbeta repertoire sequencing served as the tool for gauging how specific and how broad the SARS-CoV-2-reactive T cell receptors were following Ad26.COV2.S vaccination. A total of about 30 samples were included in the TCR-sequenced set, comprising around 20 Ad26.COV2.S vaccine recipients, 5 placebo recipients and 8 SARS-CoV-2 convalescent individuals. Participants in the trial were split at random into five groups of five each, receiving low-dose or high-dose Ad26.COV2.S once or twice, or else placebo on both occasions. Investigators did not know the trial group allocation while performing experiments and assessing outcomes.

The research as a whole found: The study was not powered to compare responses between vaccine doses or regimens. After vaccination, substantial breadth of spike-specific CD8+ and CD4+ T cell responses was reported. It was noted by the authors that total T cell responses may have been underestimated by the TCR breadth and depth analyses. Non-spike TCR breadth was comparable between vaccine and placebo recipients, consistent with the vaccine containing only spike. Ad26.COV2.S recipients had higher spike-specific TCR breadth than placebo recipients (P = 0.0014).

The immunoSEQ Assay was used to sequence TCRbeta CDR3 regions. After extraction, genomic DNA underwent amplification by bias-controlled multiplex PCR, followed by high-throughput sequencing. The authors' pipeline ran thus. To quantify the absolute abundance of each unique TCRbeta CDR3 region, sequences were collapsed and filtered. T cell fraction was estimated by normalizing TCRbeta template counts to usable DNA, with usable DNA measured through amplification of reference genes found in all nucleated cells. Repertoire TCRs were annotated as SARS-CoV-2-specific by exact matching of V gene, CDR3 amino acid sequence and J gene to a known reactive TCR set. The reference SARS-CoV-2 TCR set was derived from MIRA and filtered for enrichment in COVID-19-positive ImmuneCODE repertoires, a step that removed public or cross-reactive TCRs. Using the MIRA antigens, annotated TCRs were further analysed by specific ORF or by position within an ORF. Breadth was defined as annotated unique rearrangements over total unique productive rearrangements; depth was the summed frequency of those rearrangements. TCR breadth was compared between groups using two-sided Wilcoxon rank-sum tests. Here the immuneACCESS table is served through TCRdb, limited to in-frame sequences with V and J called. Missing clones are a known gap in these copies; in checked studies unresolved V genes cover under half, and the rest lacks a known reason. That table furnishes V, J and clone size, whereas the DNA furnished D and trimming. Here the sample has about 320,000 clones; approximately 86% occur a single time. 1.9% of the sample rests with the top ten.

CDR1 and CDR2 are read off the germline V gene as SGHDT and YYEEEE. CDR3 length: 14 amino acids, cysteine to phenylalanine. Here the CDR3 DNA is all that survives: 42 bases in frame from base 1. V loses 3 bases, J loses 5 bases, and the germline ends lie 15 bases apart. The clonotype comes from a person aged 18-60 years who received the Ad26.COV2.S COVID-19 vaccine or a placebo. The specimen was peripheral blood, collected in a trial of Ad26.COV2.S vaccine versus placebo. In this chain, TRBV5-6 is recombined with TRBJ2-7; the D gene is perhaps TRBD1 or TRBD2, each of them matching over 5 bases. CDR3 region: CASSYPLRDHEQYF. The nucleotide sequence reads as follows: TGTGCCAGCAGCTACCCGCTCAGGGACCACGAGCAGTACTTC.